These T cell receptor beta chains were read from a single sample in a study of cytomegalovirus exposure and HLA in healthy donors. The protocol was immunoSEQ multiplex PCR, while the TCRdb copy is restricted to in-frame clones and leaves out a portion. The data contain roughly 100,000 clones, under 80% of them singletons. The sequenced sample consisted of PBMCs. These receptors all come from a woman aged 18-30 years in good health and CMV-seropositive. The CDR3 runs from the conserved cysteine through the conserved F or W. The D gene is left open where the match is weak. Clone size is stated in some rows and not others, as once, few, many or a class when expanded.

NA	TRBV7-6	TRBJ1-3	NA	CASSLVAEQGIGSGNTIYF	TGTGCCAGCAGCTTAGTAGCCGAACAGGGCATCGGGTCAGGAAACACCATATATTTT
NA	TRBV7-3	TRBJ2-3	NA	CASSSSWAGAADTQYF	TGTGCCAGCAGCTCGTCCTGGGCGGGGGCGGCAGATACGCAGTATTTT
NA	TRBV15	TRBJ1-1	NA	CATSRGRGTEAFF	TGTGCCACCAGCAGGGGGAGGGGCACTGAAGCTTTCTTT
NA	TRBV7-9	TRBJ1-2	NA	CASSLGSVYGYTF	TGTGCCAGCAGCTTAGGGTCGGTTTATGGCTACACCTTC
TRBD1	TRBV5-1	TRBJ2-2	NA	CASSSGQANTGELFF	TGCGCCAGCAGCTCGGGACAGGCGAACACCGGGGAGCTGTTTTTT
TRBD2	TRBV27	TRBJ2-5	NA	CASSLRSVAGGRKTQYF	TGTGCCAGCAGTTTAAGGTCCGTTGCGGGAGGTCGGAAGACCCAGTACTTC
TRBD1	TRBV16	TRBJ1-6	NA	CASSRRGQGNSPLHF	TGTGCCAGCAGCCGTCGGGGACAGGGGAATTCACCCCTCCACTTT
TRBD1	TRBV29-1	TRBJ2-3	NA	CSVEGTGGTDTQYF	TGCAGCGTTGAAGGGACAGGGGGCACAGATACGCAGTATTTT
NA	TRBV7-9	TRBJ1-1	NA	CASSAPIGGTEAFF	TGTGCCAGCAGCGCCCCGATCGGGGGCACTGAAGCTTTCTTT
TRBD1	TRBV30	TRBJ2-7	NA	CAWSRIGTGVSYEQYF	TGTGCCTGGAGTAGGATCGGGACAGGGGTCTCCTACGAGCAGTACTTC
TRBD1	TRBV6-5	TRBJ1-1	few	CASSIRQGAVTEAFF	TGTGCCAGCAGTATTCGACAGGGGGCGGTTACTGAAGCTTTCTTT
TRBD1	TRBV28	TRBJ1-1	NA	CASSDRVAEAFF	TGTGCCAGCAGTGACAGGGTAGCTGAAGCTTTCTTT
NA	TRBV11-3	TRBJ2-7	NA	CASSLYSGDTYEQYF	TGTGCCAGCAGCTTATACTCGGGGGATACCTACGAGCAGTACTTC
NA	TRBV9	TRBJ2-6	NA	CASRGSSGANVLTF	TGTGCCAGCAGGGGGAGCTCTGGGGCCAACGTCCTGACTTTC
NA	TRBV6-1	TRBJ1-5	NA	CASSEVVSINQPQHF	TGTGCCAGCAGTGAGGTAGTCTCAATCAATCAGCCCCAGCATTTT
TRBD2	TRBV2	TRBJ2-1	NA	CASSQRASGSANEQFF	TGTGCCAGCAGTCAGAGGGCTAGCGGCAGCGCCAATGAGCAGTTCTTC
NA	TRBV12-5	TRBJ2-1	NA	CASGLDRVGRNEQFF	TGTGCTAGTGGTTTGGACCGGGTTGGGAGAAATGAGCAGTTCTTC
NA	TRBV18	TRBJ1-5	NA	CASSPGGAGNQPQHF	TGTGCCAGCTCACCGGGGGGGGCGGGCAATCAGCCCCAGCATTTT
TRBD1	TRBV6-9	TRBJ2-7	few	CASSYPSPMDRGKVF	TGTGCCAGCAGTTACCCCAGCCCTATGGACAGGGGAAAGGTCTTC
TRBD2	TRBV4-1	TRBJ2-1	once	CASSQVPGLAGGRNEQFF	TGCGCCAGCAGCCAAGTTCCGGGGCTAGCGGGGGGTAGAAATGAGCAGTTCTTC
NA	TRBV7-9	TRBJ2-5	NA	CASSYPSVETQYF	TGTGCCAGCAGTTATCCTAGCGTAGAGACCCAGTACTTC
NA	TRBV19	TRBJ2-7	NA	CASSQTRTMMEQYF	TGTGCCAGTAGCCAAACTAGGACCATGATGGAGCAGTACTTC
TRBD1	TRBV7-9	TRBJ1-1	few	CASSLGDRATMNTEAFF	TGTGCCAGCAGCTTAGGGGACAGGGCGACTATGAACACTGAAGCTTTCTTT
TRBD1	TRBV7-2	TRBJ1-2	NA	CASSLGQGIYGYTF	TGTGCCAGCAGCCTGGGACAGGGGATCTATGGCTACACCTTC
TRBD1	TRBV6-1	TRBJ2-5	few	CASWTGGRETQYF	TGTGCCAGTTGGACAGGGGGGAGAGAGACCCAGTACTTC
NA	TRBV5-1	TRBJ1-1	NA	CASSFWGRPFTEAFF	TGCGCCAGCAGCTTTTGGGGCCGCCCCTTCACTGAAGCTTTCTTT
TRBD2	TRBV9	TRBJ2-7	NA	CASSAGTGTSGGHFGEQYF	TGTGCCAGCAGCGCCGGGACAGGGACTAGCGGGGGGCATTTCGGGGAGCAGTACTTC
TRBD1	TRBV4-2	TRBJ1-1	NA	CASSQEEGQGTEAFF	TGTGCCAGCAGCCAAGAGGAGGGACAGGGCACTGAAGCTTTCTTT
NA	TRBV4-2	TRBJ1-4	NA	CASSHGLEGEKLFF	TGTGCCAGCAGCCACGGCCTAGAGGGCGAAAAACTGTTTTTT
NA	TRBV15	TRBJ2-3	few	CATSRDRGGTDTQYF	TGTGCCACCAGCAGAGACAGGGGCGGCACAGATACGCAGTATTTT
TRBD1	TRBV9	TRBJ1-3	NA	CASSGTGRHSGNTIYF	TGTGCCAGCAGCGGGACAGGCCGACACTCTGGAAACACCATATATTTT